The present T cell receptor (beta chain) was sequenced within a study of liver allograft versus peripheral blood T cells. Study information: A comparison was made between T cell receptor repertoires in transplanted livers and those in recipients' peripheral blood.

In its sample, this clonotype ranks as medium-sized. MiXCR, run by TCRdb on the reads, gives a single entry per CDR3 protein. The repertoire holds fewer than 10,000 distinct CDR3 sequences, with roughly 20% as singletons. The receptor was isolated from a human patient who had a liver transplant. The T cells may partly be graft donor cells.

CDR3 residues: CASSRQLQGPGANVLTF. CDR3 coding DNA: TGTGCCAGCAGTCGCCAATTACAGGGTCCTGGGGCCAACGTCCTGACTTTC. This sequence joins TRBV6-5 and TRBJ2-6; perhaps TRBD1 as D (6 bases). The V end was cut by 5 bases, the J end by 2 bases, with 16 bases between. Looked up from germline, CDR1 is MNHEY and CDR2 is SVGAGI. There are 17 residues in the CDR3.